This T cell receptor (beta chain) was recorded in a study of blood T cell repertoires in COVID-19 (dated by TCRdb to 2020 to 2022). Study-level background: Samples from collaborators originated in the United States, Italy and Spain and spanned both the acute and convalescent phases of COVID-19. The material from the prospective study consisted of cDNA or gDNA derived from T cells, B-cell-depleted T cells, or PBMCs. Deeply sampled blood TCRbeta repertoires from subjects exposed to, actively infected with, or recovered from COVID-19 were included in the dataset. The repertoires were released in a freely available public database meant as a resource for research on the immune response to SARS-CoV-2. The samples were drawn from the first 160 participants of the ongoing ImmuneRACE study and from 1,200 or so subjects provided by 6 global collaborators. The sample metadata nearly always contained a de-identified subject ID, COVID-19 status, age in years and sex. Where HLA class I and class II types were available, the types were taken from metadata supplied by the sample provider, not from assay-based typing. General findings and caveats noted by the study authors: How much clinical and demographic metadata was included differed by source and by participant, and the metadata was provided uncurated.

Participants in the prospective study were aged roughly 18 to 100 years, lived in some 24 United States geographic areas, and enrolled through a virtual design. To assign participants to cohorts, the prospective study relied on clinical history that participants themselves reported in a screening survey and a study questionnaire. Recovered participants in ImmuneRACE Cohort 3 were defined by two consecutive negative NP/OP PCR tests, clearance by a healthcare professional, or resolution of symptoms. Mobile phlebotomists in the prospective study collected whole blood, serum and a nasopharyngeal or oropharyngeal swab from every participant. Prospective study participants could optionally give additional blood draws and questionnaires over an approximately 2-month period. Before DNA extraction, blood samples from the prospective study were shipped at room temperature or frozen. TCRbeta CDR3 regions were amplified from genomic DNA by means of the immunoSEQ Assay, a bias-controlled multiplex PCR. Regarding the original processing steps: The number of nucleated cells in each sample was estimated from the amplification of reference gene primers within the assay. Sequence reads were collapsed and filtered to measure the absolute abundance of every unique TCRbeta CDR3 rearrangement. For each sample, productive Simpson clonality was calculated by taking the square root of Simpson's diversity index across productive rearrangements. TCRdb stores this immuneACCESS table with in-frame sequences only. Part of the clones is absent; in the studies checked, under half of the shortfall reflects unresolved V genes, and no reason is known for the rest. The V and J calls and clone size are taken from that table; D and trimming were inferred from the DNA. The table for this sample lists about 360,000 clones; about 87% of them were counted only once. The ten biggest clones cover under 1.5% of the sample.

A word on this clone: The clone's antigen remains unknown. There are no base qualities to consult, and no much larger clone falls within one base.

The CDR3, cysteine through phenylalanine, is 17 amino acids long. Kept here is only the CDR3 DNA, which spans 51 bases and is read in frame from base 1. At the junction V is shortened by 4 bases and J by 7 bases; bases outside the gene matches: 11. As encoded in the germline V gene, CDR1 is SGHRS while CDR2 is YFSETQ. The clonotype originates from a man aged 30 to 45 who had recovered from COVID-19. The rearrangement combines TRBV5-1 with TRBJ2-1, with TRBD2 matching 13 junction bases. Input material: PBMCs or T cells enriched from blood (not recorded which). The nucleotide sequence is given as TGCGCCAGCAGCCCGGGCGGACTAGCGGGGGCGAGGAATGAGCAGTTCTTC. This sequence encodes CASSPGGLAGARNEQFF.